This T cell receptor beta chain was retrieved from a study of shared clonotypes between healthy human individuals. On the study more broadly: The plates for each donor numbered three CD4 naive, three CD4 memory, two CD8 naive and one CD8 memory. Broader study findings: Sharing across four donors was highest in naive CD4 (around 5%) and lowest in memory CD8 (approximately 0.4%). The sole specimen, blood, was sampled, and tissue repertoires likely differ.

In the original analysis: Filtering differed since immunoSEQ provided only junctions, with no quality scores. The repertoire was sequenced with immunoSEQ multiplex PCR; TCRdb's copy has only in-frame clones and lacks some. The V and J calls and the clone size are those of that table, but D and trimming were determined from the DNA. The sample holds millions of clones; approximately 94% are singletons and the top ten take around 0.14%. V lost 3 bases and J lost 0; bases outside the gene matches: 4. This CDR3 spans 16 amino acids. Germline V CDR1 and CDR2: MNHEY, SMNVEV (reference sequence). To note about this clone: Its antigen is currently unknown. This sample includes further DNA sequences coding for the same CDR3.

The sample was naive CD4+ T cells sorted from blood. The subset here: CD45RA+ positively selected. The J gene is TRBJ2-2, the V gene TRBV27; 7 nucleotides align to TRBD1. This TCR came from a man between 18 and 29 years old in good health. CDR3 sequence reads: CASSFWDRANTGELFF. The CDR3 coding sequence is TGTGCCAGCAGTTTCTGGGACAGAGCGAACACCGGGGAGCTGTTTTTT.